Reported below is one T cell receptor (beta chain). The antigen remains undetermined. The making of cDNA relied on 5'RACE with 10-nucleotide random UMIs. MiXCR was run by TCRdb on the 5' RACE reads, yielding one entry per CDR3 protein. The sample yields about 60,000 distinct CDR3 sequences, 8.5% to 10% seen once. The sample is drawn from a study of neurological immune-mediated disorders. The CDR3 spans 10 residues. V lost 2 bases and J 5 bases, leaving 3 bases between the germline ends. Germline V CDR1 and CDR2: SQVTM, ANQGSEA. Time point: longitudinal time-point 2. Findings and limits, study-wide: HTLV-1-associated myelopathy had the most TCR clonal expansion, whereas multiple sclerosis had the least (lower than in healthy controls).

The TCR sequence derives from a man younger than 45 in good health. The chain carries TRBV29-1 and TRBJ2-5; D gene uncertain. The sample was PBMCs. CDR3 in amino acids: CSVETETQYF. DNA for the CDR3: TGCAGCGTTGAAACGGAGACCCAGTACTTC.